The subject of this entry is one T cell receptor beta chain. The CDR3 does not close with the conserved phenylalanine or tryptophan, likely indicating a read error. The DNA is omitted, as the CDR3 cannot be located on it reliably, and the CDR3 follows TCRdb's listing. Here immunoSEQ multiplex PCR was the method, and the copy in TCRdb shows in-frame clones only, minus some. The profile covers about 330,000 clones, with roughly 90% appearing a single time and approximately 17% taken by the ten largest. The CDR3 has 13 amino acids, counting both end residues. The germline gives CDR1 MDHEN, CDR2 SYDVKM. The sample originates from a study of blood T cell repertoires in COVID-19.

Sequencing used PBMCs or T cells enriched from blood (not recorded which). This chain joins TRBV28 and TRBJ1-2; TRBD1 is the table's D call and was not checked against the DNA. This TCR was sampled from a woman aged 30 to 39 who had recovered from COVID-19. The CDR3: CASSFGARQGREI.